The clone carrying this T cell receptor beta chain was seen repeatedly, ten times or more. Its specificity is not known. Per the germline V gene, CDR1 is MNHNY and CDR2 is SVGAGI (reference sequence). This CDR3 comprises 12 residues. Trimming shortened V by 7 bases and J by 0 bases, and 7 bases separated the two germline ends. This sample is drawn from a study of neurological immune-mediated disorders. Study-level information: Multiple sclerosis patients (n of about 34) included roughly 30 with relapsing-remitting and 3 with secondary progressive disease.

The study built sorted libraries from 850,000 to 1,000,000 CD4+ or CD8+ T cells. Study-wide points: The absence of any CDR3 amino acid sequence shared by expanded clones across subjects suggests that repertoires were private in all groups. HTLV-1-associated myelopathy led in TCR clonal expansion, while multiple sclerosis ranked lowest, below healthy controls.

Via MiXCR, TCRdb re-called the 5' RACE reads, giving one row per CDR3 protein. The data contain 50,000 to 60,000 distinct CDR3 sequences, 4% of them singletons. The sequenced material came from CD4+ T cells from blood. This clonotype originated in a woman aged 40 to 50 with multiple sclerosis. The chain uses TRBV6-6 and TRBJ2-7, with unresolved D. The CDR3 loop is CASKKSSYEQYF. DNA of the CDR3: TGTGCCAGCAAAAAGTCCTCCTACGAGCAGTACTTC.